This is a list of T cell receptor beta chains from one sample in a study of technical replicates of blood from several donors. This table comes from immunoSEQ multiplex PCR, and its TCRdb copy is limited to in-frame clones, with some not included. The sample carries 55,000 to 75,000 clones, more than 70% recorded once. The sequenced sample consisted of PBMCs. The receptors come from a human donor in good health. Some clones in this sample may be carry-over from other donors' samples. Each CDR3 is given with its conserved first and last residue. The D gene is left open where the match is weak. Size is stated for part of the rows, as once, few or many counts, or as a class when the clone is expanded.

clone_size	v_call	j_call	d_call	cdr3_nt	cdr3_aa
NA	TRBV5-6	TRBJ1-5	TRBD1	TGTGCCAGCAGCTCCAGGGACAGGGGTCAGCCCCAGCATTTT	CASSSRDRGQPQHF
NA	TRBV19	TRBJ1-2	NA	TGTGCCAGTAGCACACTCGGGGACAATCGCTATGGCTACACCTTC	CASSTLGDNRYGYTF
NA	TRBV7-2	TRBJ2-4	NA	TGTGCCAGCAGCCGACAGCTCAAAAACATTCAGTACTTC	CASSRQLKNIQYF
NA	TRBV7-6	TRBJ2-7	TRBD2	TGTGCCAGCAGCATTACTAGCGGGAGGGCCTACGAGCAGTACTTC	CASSITSGRAYEQYF
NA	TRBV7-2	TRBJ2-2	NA	TGTGCCAGCAGCCCCCCCGGGGGGCTTGACGGGGAGCTGTTTTTT	CASSPPGGLDGELFF
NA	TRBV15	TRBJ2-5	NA	TGTGCCACCGAAGAGGGAGAGACCCAGTACTTC	CATEEGETQYF
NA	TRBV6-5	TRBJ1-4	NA	TGTGCCAGCAGCTCCCGACAGGATGAAAAACTGTTTTTT	CASSSRQDEKLFF
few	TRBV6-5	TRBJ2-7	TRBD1	TGTGCCAGCAGTTACCGAGACAGGGGGCCATCCTACGAGCAGTACTTC	CASSYRDRGPSYEQYF
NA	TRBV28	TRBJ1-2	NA	TGTGCCAGCAGTTCAAGAGATAACTATGGCTACACCTTC	CASSSRDNYGYTF
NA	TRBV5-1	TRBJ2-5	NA	TGCGCCAGCAGCTTGGGTAGCGGTCAAGAGACCCAGTACTTC	CASSLGSGQETQYF
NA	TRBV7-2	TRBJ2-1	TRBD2	TGTGCCAGCAGCGTTGGACTAGCGGGAGTTAATGAGCAGTTCTTC	CASSVGLAGVNEQFF
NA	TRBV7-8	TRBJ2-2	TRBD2	TGTGCCAGCAGACCGGGTCCAGCGGGGGGCCCCCGGGAGCTGTTTTTT	CASRPGPAGGPRELFF
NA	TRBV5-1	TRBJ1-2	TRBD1	TGCGCCAGCAGCTTGGGACAGGGAGAATATGGCTACACCTTC	CASSLGQGEYGYTF
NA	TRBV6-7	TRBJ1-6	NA	TGTGCCAGCAGCAATAAACTCAGGGGCCTCCACTTT	CASSNKLRGLHF
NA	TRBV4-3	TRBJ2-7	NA	TGCGCCAGCAGCCAAGAGGGTTACGGGTCTACCTACGAGCAGTACTTC	CASSQEGYGSTYEQYF
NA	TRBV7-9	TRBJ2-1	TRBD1	TGTGCCAGCAGTCTCAACCGCCCCGGACAGGGAAAGTTCTTC	CASSLNRPGQGKFF
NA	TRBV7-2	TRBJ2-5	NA	TGTGCCAGCAGCTTAGGCGGGACAGTAAAAGAGACCCAGTACTTC	CASSLGGTVKETQYF
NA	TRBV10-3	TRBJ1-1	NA	TGTGCCATCAGTGTGGCGGGGGATAACACTGAAGCTTTCTTT	CAISVAGDNTEAFF
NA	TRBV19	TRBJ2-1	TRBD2	TGTGCCAGTGTCCGTGCGGGACTAGCGAGAAACAATGAGCAGTTCTTC	CASVRAGLARNNEQFF
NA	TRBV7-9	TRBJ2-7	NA	TGTGCCAGCAGCCCGGCGGCGGGACCCTACGAGCAGTACTTC	CASSPAAGPYEQYF
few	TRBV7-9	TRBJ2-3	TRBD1	TGTGCCAGCAGCGGGCCCGGGACAGGGATAGATACGCAGTATTTT	CASSGPGTGIDTQYF
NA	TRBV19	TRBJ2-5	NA	TGTGCCAGTAGTCTAACAGGGCCAGCGGAGACCCAGTACTTC	CASSLTGPAETQYF
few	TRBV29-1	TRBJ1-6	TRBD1	TGCAGCGCGGGACAGGGCAATAATTCACCCCTCCACTTT	CSAGQGNNSPLHF
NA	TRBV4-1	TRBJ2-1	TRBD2	TGCGCCAGCAGCCAAGATCCGACTAGCGGTCGCAATGAGCAGTTCTTC	CASSQDPTSGRNEQFF
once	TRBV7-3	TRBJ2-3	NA	TGTGCCAGCAGCATGGGGGCCATGGATACGCAGTATTTT	CASSMGAMDTQYF
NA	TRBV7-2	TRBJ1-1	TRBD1	TGTGCCAGCAGCTTCGACAGGGGCGGGAACACTGAAGCTTTCTTT	CASSFDRGGNTEAFF
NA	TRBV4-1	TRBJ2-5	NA	TGCGCCAGCAGACTGGGACAACAAGAGACCCAGTACTTC	CASRLGQQETQYF
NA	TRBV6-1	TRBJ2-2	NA	TGTGCCAGCAGCGTCAGGGGTTACACCGGGGAGCTGTTTTTT	CASSVRGYTGELFF
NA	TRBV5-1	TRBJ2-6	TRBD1	TGCGCCACAGGGGGTACATCTGGGGCCAACGTCCTGACTTTC	CATGGTSGANVLTF
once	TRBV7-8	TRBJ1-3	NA	TGTGCCAGCAGCCCCCGTCGGGGAAACACCATATATTTT	CASSPRRGNTIYF
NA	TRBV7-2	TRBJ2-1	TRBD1	TGTGCCAGCAGCTCATACAGGGGTACCTATGAGCAGTTCTTC	CASSSYRGTYEQFF
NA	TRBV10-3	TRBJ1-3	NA	TGTGCCATCAGTGAGGGGCCCGGAAACACCATATATTTT	CAISEGPGNTIYF